The 13 T cell receptor beta chains reported below all come from one sample, sequenced in a study of blood T cell repertoires in COVID-19 (dated by TCRdb to about 2020). Library preparation was by the immunoSEQ multiplex PCR assay. Imported from immuneACCESS, the table was reduced by TCRdb to in-frame sequences with V and J called. These copies leave out some clones; in studies compared against another copy, an unresolved V gene accounts for under half, and the cause of the remainder is not known. The sample records under 150,000 clones, roughly 80% of which are singletons. The ten largest clonotypes hold 2% to 3% of the sample. Sequenced input: PBMCs or T cells enriched from blood (not recorded which). The source is a man aged 35 to 55 with acute COVID-19.

The table lists this clone with a count of one. The J gene is TRBJ1-6, the V gene TRBV30, with D maybe TRBD1 (6 bases). The V gene lost 0 bases and the J gene lost 0 bases, with 21 bases spanning the gap. The germline gives CDR1 GTSNPN, CDR2 SVGIG (reference sequence). CDR3 length: 20 residues. The CDR3: CAWSVQGVLGSSSYNSPLHF. The CDR3 nucleotides are TGTGCCTGGAGTGTACAGGGAGTTCTTGGCTCAAGCTCCTATAATTCACCCCTCCACTTT.

This rearrangement joins TRBV5-1 to TRBJ1-1; D unresolved. This CDR3 region has 12 residues. From germline, CDR1 is SGHRS and CDR2 YFSETQ. Trimming stripped 1 base from V and 8 bases from J, with 9 bases between. The CDR3 DNA reads as TGCGCCAGCAGCTTGTATAGCGGAGAAGCTTTCTTT. Protein: CASSLYSGEAFF.

This clone was seen only once. This chain connects TRBV23-1 to TRBJ1-2; 8 bases are a match to TRBD1. TRBV23-1 is an ORF for which the function is uncertain. The ends lost 3 bases at V and 8 bases at J; junction bases unmatched: 11. CDR3 length equals 15 residues. The CDR3 coding sequence is TGCGCCAGCAGTCACCCGGACAGGGACCCAATGGGCTACACCTTC. This gives the protein CASSHPDRDPMGYTF.

This clone was seen just once. J is TRBJ2-3 and V is TRBV9, with TRBD2 identical over 7 bases. V was pared by 0 bases and J by 2 bases, with 6 bases of the junction left unmatched. Germline CDR1 is SGDLS and CDR2 is YYNGEE. The length of the CDR3 is 16 residues. DNA for the CDR3: TGTGCCAGCAGCGTAGGCCCTAGCGGATTCACAGATACGCAGTATTTT. It codes for CASSVGPSGFTDTQYF.

The genes are TRBV28 and TRBJ2-1; D ambiguous. Trimming removed 3 bases from V and 0 bases from J, with 9 bases in between. This CDR3 is built from 15 residues. CDR1 MDHEN and CDR2 SYDVKM come from the germline V gene. CDR3 region: CASSLAGRSYNEQFF. CDR3 bases: TGTGCCAGCAGTTTGGCAGGTCGCTCCTACAATGAGCAGTTCTTC. Together with reference TRBV28 and TRBJ2-1, the CDR3 gives the full variable domain: DVKVTQSSRYLVKRTGEKVFLECVQDMDHENMFWYRQDPGLGLRLIYFSYDVKMKEKGDIPEGYSVSREKKERFSLILESASTNQTSMYLCASSLAGRSYNEQFFGPGTRLTVL.

The V gene is TRBV2, the J gene TRBJ1-5; D gene ambiguous. The CDR3 runs 12 residues. The V gene's germline CDR1 is SNHLY and CDR2 FYNNEI. Between the trimmed V and J ends, which lost 3 bases and 5 bases, there was a span of 5 bases. The CDR3: CASSDRDQPQHF. Here the CDR3 DNA reads TGTGCCAGCAGTGACCGGGATCAGCCCCAGCATTTT.

CDR3 sequence (DNA): TGTGCCAGCATCTCGGCGGGAGGCGGTAGGGTCAGCACAGATACGCAGTATTTT. It is translated as CASISAGGGRVSTDTQYF. The chain combines TRBV11-2 with TRBJ2-3, with TRBD2 identical over 8 bases. CDR1 and CDR2 (germline): SGHAT, FQNNGV. V trimming: 7 bases; J trimming: 0 bases; junction bases outside the gene matches: 15. The CDR3 is 18 residues long. Supplemented by reference TRBV11-2 and TRBJ2-3, the full variable domain reads EAGVAQSPRYKIIEKRQSVAFWCNPISGHATLYWYQQILGQGPKLLIQFQNNGVVDDSQLPKDRFSAERLKGVDSTLKIQPAKLEDSAVYLCASISAGGGRVSTDTQYFGPGTRLTVL.

There are a few counts of this clone. This chain links TRBV9 with TRBJ2-7; 10 bases match TRBD1. After removal of 0 bases from V and 5 bases from J, the junction contained 11 bases not matched to a gene. CDR3 length equals 17 residues. Germline loops: CDR1 SGDLS, CDR2 YYNGEE. CDR3 in amino acids: CASSVGAGQGYRNEQYF. CDR3 DNA sequence: TGTGCCAGCAGCGTAGGTGCGGGACAGGGGTATAGGAACGAGCAGTACTTC.

In this sample, this clone turned up a few times. V is TRBV11-1 and J is TRBJ2-7, with 8 bases matching TRBD2. With V trimmed by 4 bases and J by 1 base, 6 bases remained unmatched. CDR1 is SGHAT, CDR2 FQDESV, per germline (reference sequence). The CDR3 extends over 15 amino acids. CDR3 protein: CASSSPQRGSYEQYF. In DNA form, the CDR3 reads TGTGCCAGCAGCTCCCCCCAGCGGGGGTCCTACGAGCAGTACTTC. Together with reference TRBV11-1 and TRBJ2-7, the CDR3 gives the full variable domain: EAEVAQSPRYKITEKSQAVAFWCDPISGHATLYWYRQILGQGPELLVQFQDESVVDDSQLPKDRFSAERLKGVDSTLKIQPAELGDSAMYLCASSSPQRGSYEQYFGPGTRLTVT.

The rearrangement uses TRBV5-1 and TRBJ2-2; D possibly corresponds to TRBD2 (6 bases). There are 17 residues in the CDR3. CDR1 and CDR2 (germline): SGHRS, YFSETQ. The ends were cut back, 4 bases at V and 0 bases at J, with 16 bases in the middle. CDR3 nucleotides: TGCGCCAGCAGCCTCGGAAGGGGACTCACGAACACCGGGGAGCTGTTTTTT. This gives the protein CASSLGRGLTNTGELFF.

This chain uses TRBV3-1 (or the pseudogene TRBV3-2) with TRBJ2-3, with TRBD2 identical over 11 bases. The CDR3 runs 18 residues. With V trimmed by 1 base and J by 4 bases, 10 bases remained unmatched. Germline lookup yields CDR1 LGHDT and CDR2 YNNKEL (reference sequence). DNA of the CDR3: TGTGCCAGCAGCCAAGGTAAAACTAGCGGGAGTATTGCAGATACGCAGTATTTT. As protein: CASSQGKTSGSIADTQYF.

CDR3 amino acids: CASNPAASGGYEQYF. The CDR3 coding sequence is TGTGCCAGCAACCCTGCCGCTAGCGGGGGATACGAGCAGTACTTC. The chain recombines TRBV2 with TRBJ2-7; 10 positions match TRBD2. The CDR3 is 15 amino acids. V was clipped by 7 bases and J by 4 bases; unmatched bases: 10. Germline V CDR1 and CDR2: SNHLY, FYNNEI.

The chain joins TRBV7-2 to TRBJ1-5; D call uncertain. The V and J ends lost 5 bases and 3 bases respectively, with 14 bases between them. Germline V CDR1 and CDR2: SGHTA, FQGNSA. The CDR3 covers 15 residues. The CDR3 DNA sequence: TGTGCCAGCAGCCCCGGAGACGGGTACAATCAGCCCCAGCATTTT. Protein sequence: CASSPGDGYNQPQHF.